This passage covers 7 T cell receptor beta chains from one sample sequenced in a study of T cells in women clearing cervical HPV infection. Produced via immunoSEQ multiplex PCR; TCRdb's table is partial and in-frame only. The listing contains tens of thousands of clones. Sequencing was done on a sample of blood buffy coat. These receptors all stem from a woman between 18 and 75 years old with a cervical HPV16 infection that either progressed to CIN3+ or cleared (not recorded which).

For this clone: The CDR3 extends 3 residues past the end of the read, so its final part is completed from the germline J gene. The V call is TRBV6-1, the J call TRBJ2-5, with TRBD1 matching 11 bases. The CDR3 is 15 residues long. V dropped 4 bases and J dropped 4; count of bases not matched to a gene: 5. Germline CDR1 MNHNS, CDR2 SASEGT. The CDR3 sequence: CASSVDRGRGETQYF. The sequenced part of the CDR3 DNA is TGTGCCAGCAGTGTGGACAGGGGGCGCGGAGAGACC.

CDR3 protein: CASSQTGLSSSYEQYF. The sequenced part of the CDR3 DNA is TGCGCCAGCAGCCAGACGGGACTTTCGAGCTCCTACGAG. The chain combines TRBV4-1 with TRBJ2-7; TRBD2 might be the D (6 bases). Sequencing ends 3 residues short of the CDR3 end; the germline J gene provides the rest. V was clipped by 3 bases and J by 0 bases, with 15 bases between them. The CDR3 has 16 amino acids. In germline, CDR1 is MGHRA, CDR2 YSYEKL.

About this clone itself: The read ends 3 residues early relative to the CDR3; the germline J gene fills the gap. The J gene is TRBJ2-3, the V gene TRBV5-1; 12 bases fit TRBD2. In germline, CDR1 is SGHRS, CDR2 YFSETQ. This CDR3 spans 17 amino acids. The trim removed 0 bases at V and 4 bases at J, leaving 6 bases unmatched. The CDR3 region is CASSLASGGAVSDTQYF. The CDR3 DNA, read in part, is TGCGCCAGCAGCTTGGCTAGCGGGGGGGCCGTGTCAGATACG.

This CDR3 reads CASSSGGPTGELFF. CDR3 DNA (partial): TGTGCCAGCAGCTCCGGGGGGCCCACCGGGGAG. This chain connects TRBV11-2 to TRBJ2-2; maybe TRBD2 (7 bases). Sequencing ends 3 residues short of the CDR3 end; the germline J gene provides the rest. The CDR3 runs to 14 residues. Germline assignment: CDR1 SGHAT and CDR2 FQNNGV. V was pared by 4 bases and J by 4 bases, with 10 bases between. Complete variable domain (other parts from reference TRBV11-2 and TRBJ2-2): EAGVAQSPRYKIIEKRQSVAFWCNPISGHATLYWYQQILGQGPKLLIQFQNNGVVDDSQLPKDRFSAERLKGVDSTLKIQPAKLEDSAVYLCASSSGGPTGELFFGEGSRLTVL.

As for this clone: The CDR3 goes on 3 residues after the read ends, and that part is filled in from the germline J gene. This chain links TRBV2 with TRBJ2-3, with D possibly TRBD2 on 6 matching bases. The germline V gene has CDR1 SNHLY and CDR2 FYNNEI. This CDR3 has 13 residues. CDR3 bases read: TGTGCCAGCAGTGTTCGGCGGGGAGAGACG. It encodes CASSVRRGET. The full CDR3 sequence reads CASSVRRGETQYF.

With regard to this clone: The read comes to an end 3 residues before the CDR3 does, leaving the germline J gene to fill in the end. The chain combines TRBV19 with TRBJ1-5; D is uncertain. Trimming removed 2 bases from V and 0 bases from J, with 8 bases in between. The CDR3 covers 15 residues. Per germline, CDR1 LNHDA and CDR2 SQIVND (reference sequence). This CDR3 is CASSIQAYSNQPQHF. CDR3 bases read: TGTGCCAGTAGTATACAAGCATATAGCAATCAGCCC.

As for this clone: The read ends 3 residues shy of where the CDR3 ends; the end is completed using the germline J gene. The chain uses TRBV2 and TRBJ2-2, with 7 nucleotides matching TRBD1. This CDR3 comprises 14 residues. The germline V gene has CDR1 SNHLY and CDR2 FYNNEI. V dropped 10 bases and J dropped 1; count of bases not matched to a gene: 6. CDR3 loop: CATTRTGNTGELFF. Partial CDR3 DNA: TGTGCCACCACTCGGACAGGGAACACCGGGGAG.